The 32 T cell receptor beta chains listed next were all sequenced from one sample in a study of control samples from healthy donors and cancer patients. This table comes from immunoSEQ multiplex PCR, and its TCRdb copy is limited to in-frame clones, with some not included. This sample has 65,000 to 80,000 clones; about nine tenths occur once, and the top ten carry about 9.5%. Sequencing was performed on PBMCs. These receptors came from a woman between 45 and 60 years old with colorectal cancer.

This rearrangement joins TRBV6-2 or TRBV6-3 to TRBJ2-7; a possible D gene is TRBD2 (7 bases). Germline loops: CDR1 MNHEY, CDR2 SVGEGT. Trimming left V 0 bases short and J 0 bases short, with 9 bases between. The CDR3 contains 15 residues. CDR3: CASSYSGGPSYEQYV. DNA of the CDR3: TGTGCCAGCAGTTACTCGGGGGGGCCCTCCTACGAGCAGTACGTC.

CDR3 sequence: CASSLAVASYNEQFF. CDR3 sequence (DNA): TGTGCCAGCAGCTTAGCGGTAGCTTCCTACAATGAGCAGTTCTTC. The rearrangement links TRBV7-2 to TRBJ2-1; D gene ambiguous. From germline, CDR1 is SGHTA and CDR2 FQGNSA. Trimming cost V 0 bases and J 1 base, with 7 bases left between them. The CDR3 is made up of 15 amino acids.

CDR3 coding DNA: TGTGCCAGCAGCCCAACCGTCTACGGTACGAACACCGGGGAGCTGTTTTTT. It yields the protein CASSPTVYGTNTGELFF. This chain uses TRBV7-6 with TRBJ2-2; D unclear. V lost 5 bases, J lost 0 bases, and 16 bases lay in between. Germline V gene sequence: CDR1 SGHVS, CDR2 FNYEAQ. The CDR3 is 17 amino acids. Full variable domain (missing parts from reference TRBV7-6 and TRBJ2-2): GAGVSQSPRYKVTKRGQDVALRCDPISGHVSLYWYRQALGQGPEFLTYFNYEAQQDKSGLPNDRFSAERPEGSISTLTIQRTEQRDSAMYRCASSPTVYGTNTGELFFGEGSRLTVL.

This CDR3 reads CASSPTPAAATNEKLFF. CDR3 DNA sequence: TGTGCCAGCTCACCAACTCCGGCAGCTGCAACTAATGAAAAACTGTTTTTT. This chain joins TRBV18 and TRBJ1-4; D is ambiguous. The germline V and J ends were trimmed by 2 bases and 0 bases, with 13 bases remaining between them. Germline V CDR1 and CDR2: KGHSH, LQKENI. This CDR3 spans 17 amino acids. Based on the CDR3 plus reference TRBV18 and TRBJ1-4, the full variable domain is NAGVMQNPRHLVRRRGQEARLRCSPMKGHSHVYWYRQLPEEGLKFMVYLQKENIIDESGMPKERFSAEFPKEGPSILRIQQVVRGDSAAYFCASSPTPAAATNEKLFFGSGTQLSVL.

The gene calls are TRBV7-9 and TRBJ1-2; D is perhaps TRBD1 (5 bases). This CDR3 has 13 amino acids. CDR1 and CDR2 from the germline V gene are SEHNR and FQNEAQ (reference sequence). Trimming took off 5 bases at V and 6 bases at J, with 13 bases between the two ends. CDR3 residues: CASSAVGGDGYTF. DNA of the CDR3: TGTGCCAGCAGCGCCGTCGGGGGGGATGGCTACACCTTC.

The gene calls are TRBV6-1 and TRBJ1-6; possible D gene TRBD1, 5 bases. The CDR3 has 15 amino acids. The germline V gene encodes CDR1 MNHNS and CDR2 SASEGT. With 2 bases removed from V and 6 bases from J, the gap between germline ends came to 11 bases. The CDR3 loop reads CASSEQGWGNSPLHF. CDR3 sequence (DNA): TGTGCCAGCAGTGAACAGGGCTGGGGTAATTCACCCCTCCACTTT.

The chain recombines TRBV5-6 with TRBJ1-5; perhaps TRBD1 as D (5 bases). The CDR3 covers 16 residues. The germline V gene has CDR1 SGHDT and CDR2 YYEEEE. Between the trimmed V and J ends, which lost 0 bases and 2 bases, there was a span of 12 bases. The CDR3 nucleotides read TGTGCCAGCAGCTTGGGGCAGGGTCCCGGCAATCAGCCCCAGCATTTT. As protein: CASSLGQGPGNQPQHF.

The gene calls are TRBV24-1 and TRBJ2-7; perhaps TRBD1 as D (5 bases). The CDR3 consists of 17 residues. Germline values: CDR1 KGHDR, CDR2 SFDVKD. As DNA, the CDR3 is TGTACCACCAGTGATTTTTTGGGGCAGGCCAGCTCCTACGAGCAGTACGTC. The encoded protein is CTTSDFLGQASSYEQYV.

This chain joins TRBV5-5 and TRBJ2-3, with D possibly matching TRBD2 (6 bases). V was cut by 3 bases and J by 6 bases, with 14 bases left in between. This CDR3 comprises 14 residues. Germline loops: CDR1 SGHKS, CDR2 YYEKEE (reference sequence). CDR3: CASSWGGAKDTQYF. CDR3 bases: TGTGCCAGCAGCTGGGGCGGGGCGAAGGATACGCAGTATTTT.

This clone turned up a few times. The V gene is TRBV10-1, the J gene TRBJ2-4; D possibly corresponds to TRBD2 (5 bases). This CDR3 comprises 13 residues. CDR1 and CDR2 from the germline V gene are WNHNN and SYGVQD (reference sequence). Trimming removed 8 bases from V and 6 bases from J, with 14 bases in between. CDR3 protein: CASSESGGNIQYF. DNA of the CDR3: TGCGCCAGCTCCGAGTCAGGAGGAAACATTCAGTACTTC.

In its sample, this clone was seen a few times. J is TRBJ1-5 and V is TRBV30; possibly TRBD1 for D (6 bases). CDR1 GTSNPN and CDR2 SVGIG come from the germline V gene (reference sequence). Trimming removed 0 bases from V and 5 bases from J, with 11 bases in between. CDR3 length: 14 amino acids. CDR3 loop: CAWSVARGDQPQHF. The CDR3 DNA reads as TGTGCCTGGAGTGTGGCTAGGGGGGATCAGCCCCAGCATTTT.

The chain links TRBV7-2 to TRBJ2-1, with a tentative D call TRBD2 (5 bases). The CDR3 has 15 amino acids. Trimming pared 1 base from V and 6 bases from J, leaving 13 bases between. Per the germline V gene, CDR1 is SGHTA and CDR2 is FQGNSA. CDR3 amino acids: CASSLDPGSGNEQFF. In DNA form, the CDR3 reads TGTGCCAGCAGCTTAGATCCGGGGTCTGGCAATGAGCAGTTCTTC.

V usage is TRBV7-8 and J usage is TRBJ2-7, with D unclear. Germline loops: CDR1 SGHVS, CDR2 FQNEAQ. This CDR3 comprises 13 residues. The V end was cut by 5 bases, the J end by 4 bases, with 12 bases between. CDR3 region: CASSPGVAYEQYV. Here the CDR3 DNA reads TGTGCCAGCAGCCCCGGAGTAGCTTACGAGCAGTACGTC.

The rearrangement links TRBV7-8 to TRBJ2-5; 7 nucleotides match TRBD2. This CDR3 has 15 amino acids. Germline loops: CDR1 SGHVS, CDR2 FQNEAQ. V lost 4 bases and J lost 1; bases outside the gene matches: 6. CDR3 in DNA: TGTGCCAGCAGCTCAGCTAGCGGATTCCAAGAGACCCAGTACTTC. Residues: CASSSASGFQETQYF.

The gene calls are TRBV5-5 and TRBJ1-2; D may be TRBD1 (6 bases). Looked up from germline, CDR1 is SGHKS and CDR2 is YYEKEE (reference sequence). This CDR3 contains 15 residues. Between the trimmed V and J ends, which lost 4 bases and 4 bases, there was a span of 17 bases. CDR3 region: CASSPRDIRIYGYTF. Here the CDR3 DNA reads TGTGCCAGCAGCCCCCGGGACATTCGGATCTATGGCTACACCTTC.

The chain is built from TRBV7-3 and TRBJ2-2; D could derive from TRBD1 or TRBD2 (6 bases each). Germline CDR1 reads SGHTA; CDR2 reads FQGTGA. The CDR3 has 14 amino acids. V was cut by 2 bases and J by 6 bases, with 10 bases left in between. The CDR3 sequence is CASSLLGGAGELFF. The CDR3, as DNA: TGTGCCAGCAGCTTATTGGGGGGCGCCGGGGAGCTGTTTTTT.

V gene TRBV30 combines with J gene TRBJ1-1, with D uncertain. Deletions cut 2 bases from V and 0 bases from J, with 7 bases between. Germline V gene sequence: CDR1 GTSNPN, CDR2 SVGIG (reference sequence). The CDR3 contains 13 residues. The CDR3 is CAWSPRLNTEAFF. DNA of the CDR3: TGTGCCTGGAGTCCCCGCTTGAACACTGAAGCTTTCTTT.

The chain's CDR3 is CASTVVPGQGAETQYF. The CDR3 nucleotides are TGCGCCAGCACCGTAGTACCGGGACAAGGGGCGGAGACCCAGTACTTC. This rearrangement joins TRBV5-1 to TRBJ2-5, with a possible D match to TRBD1 (6 bases). V was cut by 6 bases and J by 5 bases, with 23 bases left in between. The CDR3 spans 16 residues. The V gene's germline CDR1 is SGHRS and CDR2 YFSETQ.

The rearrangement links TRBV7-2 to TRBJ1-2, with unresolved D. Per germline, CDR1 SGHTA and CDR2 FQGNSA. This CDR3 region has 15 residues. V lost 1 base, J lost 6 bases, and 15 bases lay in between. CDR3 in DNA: TGTGCCAGCAGCTTAGAGACACGTCCATCCCATGGCTACACCTTC. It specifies CASSLETRPSHGYTF.

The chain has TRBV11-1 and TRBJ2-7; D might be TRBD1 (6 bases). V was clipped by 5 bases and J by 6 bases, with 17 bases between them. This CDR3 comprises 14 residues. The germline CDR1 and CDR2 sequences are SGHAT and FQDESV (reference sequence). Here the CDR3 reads CASSPEHRDLEQYV. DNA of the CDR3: TGTGCCAGCAGCCCAGAACACAGGGACCTCGAGCAGTACGTC.

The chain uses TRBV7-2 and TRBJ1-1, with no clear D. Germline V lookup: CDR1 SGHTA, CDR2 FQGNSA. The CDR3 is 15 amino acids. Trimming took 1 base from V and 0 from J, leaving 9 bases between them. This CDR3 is CASSLGADMNTEAFF. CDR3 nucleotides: TGTGCCAGCAGCTTAGGGGCAGACATGAACACTGAAGCTTTCTTT.

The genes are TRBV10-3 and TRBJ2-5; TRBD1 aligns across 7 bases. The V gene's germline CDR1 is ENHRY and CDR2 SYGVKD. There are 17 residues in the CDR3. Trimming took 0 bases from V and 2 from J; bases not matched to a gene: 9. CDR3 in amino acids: CAISESGKGTVQETQYF. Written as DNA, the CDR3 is TGTGCCATCAGTGAGTCCGGGAAGGGGACAGTTCAAGAGACCCAGTACTTC.

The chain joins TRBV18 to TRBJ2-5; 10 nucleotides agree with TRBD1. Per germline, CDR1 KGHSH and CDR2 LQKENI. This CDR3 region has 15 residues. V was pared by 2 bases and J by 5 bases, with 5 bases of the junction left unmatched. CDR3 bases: TGTGCCAGCTCACCAAGGGACAGGGGAGGCGAGACCCAGTACTTC. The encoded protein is CASSPRDRGGETQYF. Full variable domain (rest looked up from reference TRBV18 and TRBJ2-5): NAGVMQNPRHLVRRRGQEARLRCSPMKGHSHVYWYRQLPEEGLKFMVYLQKENIIDESGMPKERFSAEFPKEGPSILRIQQVVRGDSAAYFCASSPRDRGGETQYFGPGTRLLVL.

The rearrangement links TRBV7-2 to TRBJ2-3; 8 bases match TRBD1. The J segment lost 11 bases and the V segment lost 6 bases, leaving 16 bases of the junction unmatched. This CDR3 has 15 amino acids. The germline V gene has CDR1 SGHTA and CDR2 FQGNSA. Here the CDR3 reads CASSSSGTGYVRQYF. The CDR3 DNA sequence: TGTGCCAGCAGTTCCTCCGGGACAGGTTATGTTAGGCAGTATTTT.

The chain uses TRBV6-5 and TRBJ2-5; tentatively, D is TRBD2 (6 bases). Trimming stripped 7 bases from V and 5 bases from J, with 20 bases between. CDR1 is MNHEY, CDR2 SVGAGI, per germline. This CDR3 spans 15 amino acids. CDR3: CASIRTWASAETQYF. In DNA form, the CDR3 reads TGTGCCAGCATTAGAACATGGGCTAGCGCGGAGACCCAGTACTTC.

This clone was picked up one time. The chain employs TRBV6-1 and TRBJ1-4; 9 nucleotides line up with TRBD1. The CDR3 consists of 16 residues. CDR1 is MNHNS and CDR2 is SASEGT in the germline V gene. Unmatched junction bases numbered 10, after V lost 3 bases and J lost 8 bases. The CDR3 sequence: CASSDAGTGMREKLFF. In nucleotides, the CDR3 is TGTGCCAGCAGTGATGCCGGGACAGGGATGAGGGAAAAACTGTTTTTT.

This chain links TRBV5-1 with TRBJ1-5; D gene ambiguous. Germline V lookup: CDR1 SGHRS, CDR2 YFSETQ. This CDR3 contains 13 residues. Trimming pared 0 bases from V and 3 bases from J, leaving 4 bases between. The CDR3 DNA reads TGCGCCAGCAGCTTGGAGATCAATCAGCCCCAGCATTTT. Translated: CASSLEINQPQHF.

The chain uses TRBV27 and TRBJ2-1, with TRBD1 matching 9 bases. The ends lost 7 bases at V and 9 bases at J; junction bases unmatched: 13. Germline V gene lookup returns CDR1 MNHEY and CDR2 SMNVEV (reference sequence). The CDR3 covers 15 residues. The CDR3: CASTLSGTGYVEQFF. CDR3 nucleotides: TGTGCCAGCACTCTCTCCGGGACAGGGTACGTTGAGCAGTTCTTC.

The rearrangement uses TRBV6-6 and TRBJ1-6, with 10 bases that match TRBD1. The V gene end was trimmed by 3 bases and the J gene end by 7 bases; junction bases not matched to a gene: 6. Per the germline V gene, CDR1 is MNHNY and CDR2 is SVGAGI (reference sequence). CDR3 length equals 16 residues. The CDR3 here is CASSYYPGQGNSPLHF. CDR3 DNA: TGTGCCAGCAGTTATTATCCGGGACAGGGGAATTCACCCCTCCACTTT.

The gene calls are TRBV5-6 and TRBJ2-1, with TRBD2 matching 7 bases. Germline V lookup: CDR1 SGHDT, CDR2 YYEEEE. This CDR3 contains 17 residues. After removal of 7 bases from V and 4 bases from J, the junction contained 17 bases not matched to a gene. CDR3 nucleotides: TGTGCCAGCGCCCCCCGGCCGTCGACTAGCTTTTACAATGAGCAGTTCTTC. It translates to CASAPRPSTSFYNEQFF.

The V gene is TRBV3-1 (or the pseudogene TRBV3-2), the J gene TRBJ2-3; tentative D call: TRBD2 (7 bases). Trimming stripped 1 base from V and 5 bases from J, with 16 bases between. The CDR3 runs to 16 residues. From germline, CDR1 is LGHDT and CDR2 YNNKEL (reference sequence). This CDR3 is CASSQVPGGGGDTQYF. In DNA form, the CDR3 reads TGTGCCAGCAGCCAAGTCCCGGGGGGCGGGGGAGATACGCAGTATTTT.

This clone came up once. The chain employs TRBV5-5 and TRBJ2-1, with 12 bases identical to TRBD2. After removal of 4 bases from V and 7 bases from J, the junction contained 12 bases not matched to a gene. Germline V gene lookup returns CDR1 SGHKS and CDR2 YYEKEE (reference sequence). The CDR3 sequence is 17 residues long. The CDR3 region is CASSPWASGGGWNEQFF. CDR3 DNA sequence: TGTGCCAGCAGCCCCTGGGCTAGCGGGGGGGGGTGGAATGAGCAGTTCTTC. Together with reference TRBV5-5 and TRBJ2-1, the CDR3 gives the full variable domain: DAGVTQSPTHLIKTRGQQVTLRCSPISGHKSVSWYQQVLGQGPQFIFQYYEKEERGRGNFPDRFSARQFPNYSSELNVNALLLGDSALYLCASSPWASGGGWNEQFFGPGTRLTVL.